Below, 25 T cell receptor beta chains from the same sample are listed, as sequenced in a study of control samples from healthy donors and cancer patients. Clones were sequenced by immunoSEQ multiplex PCR, and TCRdb holds only the in-frame ones, with some missing. The table lists 200,000 or so clones, roughly 94% of them singletons. Sequenced material: blood. Source of these receptors: a man in his fifties in good health.

This chain uses TRBV6-5 with TRBJ1-4; 10 bases are shared with TRBD1. The CDR3 is made up of 16 amino acids. The ends lost 2 bases at V and 8 bases at J; junction bases unmatched: 8. The germline V gene encodes CDR1 MNHEY and CDR2 SVGAGI. CDR3 amino acids: CASSYIPGTGDEKLFF. In DNA form, the CDR3 reads TGTGCCAGCAGTTACATTCCCGGGACAGGGGACGAAAAACTGTTTTTT.

The CDR3 sequence is CAWSVESNTEAFF. Here the CDR3 DNA reads TGTGCCTGGAGTGTAGAGTCGAACACTGAAGCTTTCTTT. The chain uses TRBV30 and TRBJ1-1; no definite D call. This CDR3 is 13 amino acids long. V gave up 0 bases and J gave up 1 base, with 6 bases separating them. Per the germline V gene, CDR1 is GTSNPN and CDR2 is SVGIG (reference sequence).

For this clone: The sample holds other DNA sequences that translate to the same CDR3. This chain links TRBV28 with TRBJ1-2, with unresolved D. The V gene lost 6 bases and the J gene lost 7 bases, with 12 bases spanning the gap. Germline V CDR1 and CDR2: MDHEN, SYDVKM. This CDR3 is built from 12 residues. The chain's CDR3 is CASSLGGFGYTF. The DNA for the CDR3 is TGTGCCAGCAGCCTAGGAGGGTTTGGCTACACCTTC.

The rearrangement links TRBV11-2 to TRBJ1-1; possible D gene TRBD1, 6 bases. The CDR3 contains 13 residues. V shed 8 bases and J shed 4 bases, with 14 bases lying between them. Germline V gene sequence: CDR1 SGHAT, CDR2 FQNNGV. CDR3 nucleotides: TGTGCCAGCGTGGGGGCGGGGAGCACTGAAGCTTTCTTT. It is translated as CASVGAGSTEAFF.

This clone was observed a single time. The V and J genes are TRBV6-2 or TRBV6-3 and TRBJ2-5; tentatively, D is TRBD1 (6 bases). CDR3 length: 15 residues. CDR1 MNHEY and CDR2 SVGEGT come from the germline V gene. Deletions cut 4 bases from V and 1 base from J, with 13 bases between. The CDR3 nucleotides are TGTGCCAGCAGTTGGATGGGGGCCGGCCAAGAGACCCAGTACTTC. Its protein is CASSWMGAGQETQYF.

V gene TRBV18 combines with J gene TRBJ1-2; D not resolved. The germline V gene has CDR1 KGHSH and CDR2 LQKENI. V lost 3 bases, J lost 1 base, and 9 bases lay in between. The CDR3 extends over 14 amino acids. The CDR3 coding sequence is TGTGCCAGCTCACCCCGGGAATTTAACTATGGCTACACCTTC. Protein sequence: CASSPREFNYGYTF.

The CDR3 DNA reads TGTGCAAGTCGCTCCCCGGACAGGACCTATAATTCACCCCTCCACTTT. Protein product: CASRSPDRTYNSPLHF. V usage is TRBV12-2 and J usage is TRBJ1-6; no check of the table's D call, TRBD1, against the DNA was made. TRBV12-2 is shown as a pseudogene. The CDR3 runs to 16 residues.

The chain combines TRBV5-4 with TRBJ1-1; no firm D call. Trimming took 2 bases from V and 1 from J, leaving 3 bases between them. This CDR3 contains 12 residues. The germline V gene has CDR1 SGHNT and CDR2 YYREEE (reference sequence). CDR3 loop: CASSFGNTEAFF. As DNA, the CDR3 is TGTGCCAGCAGCTTTGGGAACACTGAAGCTTTCTTT.

The chain couples TRBV11-2 to TRBJ2-7; TRBD1 aligns across 8 bases. This CDR3 region has 16 residues. Germline-derived CDR1 and CDR2 are SGHAT and FQNNGV. Losses at the gene ends were 4 bases for V and 0 bases for J; bases not matched to a gene: 8. This chain's CDR3 is CASSSTQGEISYEQYV. As DNA, the CDR3 is TGTGCCAGCAGCTCCACACAGGGGGAGATCTCCTACGAGCAGTACGTC.

This clone was seen just once. V and J are TRBV3-1 (or the pseudogene TRBV3-2) and TRBJ1-2, with D maybe TRBD1 (5 bases). From germline, CDR1 is LGHDT and CDR2 YNNKEL (reference sequence). V gave up 4 bases and J gave up 0 bases, with 12 bases separating them. This CDR3 comprises 15 residues. CDR3 sequence: CASSPTPGANYGYTF. CDR3 sequence (DNA): TGTGCCAGCAGCCCTACCCCGGGGGCTAACTATGGCTACACCTTC.

The J gene is TRBJ2-7, the V gene TRBV10-2; D possibly corresponds to TRBD1 (5 bases). Trimming stripped 2 bases from V and 7 bases from J, with 9 bases between. Germline values: CDR1 WSHSY, CDR2 SAAADI. CDR3 length: 12 residues. CDR3 nucleotides: TGCGCCAGCAGTGAGACAGGAAGGGAGCAGTACTTC. It yields the protein CASSETGREQYF.

CDR3 in DNA: TGTGCCAGTAGTAGCGACAGAAATGAAAAACTGTTTTTT. This encodes CASSSDRNEKLFF. The rearrangement uses TRBV19 and TRBJ1-4; D is possibly TRBD1 (5 bases). Germline V gives CDR1 LNHDA, CDR2 SQIVND (reference sequence). The CDR3 loop spans 13 amino acids. V dropped 4 bases and J dropped 5 bases, with 8 bases sitting between them.

The table lists this clone with a count of one. J is TRBJ1-3 and V is TRBV24-1; weak D call: TRBD1 (5 bases). Trimming left V 4 bases short and J 7 bases short, with 13 bases between. CDR3 length: 14 residues. From germline, CDR1 is KGHDR and CDR2 SFDVKD. In DNA form, the CDR3 reads TGTGCCACCAGTGACCCCCGGGACGGTAACACCATATATTTT. Its protein is CATSDPRDGNTIYF.

The rearrangement uses TRBV19 and TRBJ1-2; D remains unclear. The CDR3 is made up of 14 amino acids. Trimming pared 3 bases from V and 3 bases from J, leaving 11 bases between. Germline V gives CDR1 LNHDA, CDR2 SQIVND (reference sequence). For the CDR3, the DNA is TGTGCCAGTAGTATCACCACGTTCTACTATGGCTACACCTTC. Protein: CASSITTFYYGYTF. The full variable domain, rest sourced from reference TRBV19 and TRBJ1-2, is DGGITQSPKYLFRKEGQNVTLSCEQNLNHDAMYWYRQDPGQGLRLIYYSQIVNDFQKGDIAEGYSVSREKKESFPLTVTSAQKNPTAFYLCASSITTFYYGYTFGSGTRLTVV.

This chain connects TRBV3-1 (or the pseudogene TRBV3-2) to TRBJ2-5; tentative D call: TRBD1 (5 bases). V lost 0 bases to trimming and J lost 5 bases, with 13 bases between them. Germline V gene sequence: CDR1 LGHDT, CDR2 YNNKEL (reference sequence). There are 15 residues in the CDR3. The CDR3 is CASSQENAGRETQYF. The DNA for the CDR3 is TGTGCCAGCAGCCAAGAGAACGCAGGGCGGGAGACCCAGTACTTC.

V gene TRBV10-1 combines with J gene TRBJ2-3, with no clear D. With 1 base removed from V and 2 bases from J, the gap between germline ends came to 1 base. The CDR3 totals 12 residues. Germline V CDR1 and CDR2: WNHNN, SYGVQD (reference sequence). The CDR3 loop reads CASSEFTDTQYF. The CDR3 DNA is TGCGCCAGCAGTGAGTTCACAGATACGCAGTATTTT.

About this clone: This sequence may be a read error, since a much larger clone differs from it by one base. The V gene is TRBV7-9, the J gene TRBJ1-2; 7 bases are shared with TRBD1. The CDR3 length is 15 residues. Germline V gene lookup returns CDR1 SEHNR and CDR2 FQNEAQ (reference sequence). CDR3 in amino acids: CAGSKGQRSNYGYTF. As DNA, the CDR3 is TGTGCCGGCAGCAAGGGACAGAGATCTAACTATGGCTACACCTTC.

The chain links TRBV5-6 to TRBJ2-7; 8 nucleotides line up with TRBD1. J gave up 7 bases and V 4 bases, and 13 bases lay outside the gene matches. The V gene's germline CDR1 is SGHDT and CDR2 YYEEEE. The CDR3 contains 15 residues. CDR3 in DNA: TGTGCCAGCAGCGTCCCCGGACAGGGATTGGGGGAGCAGTACTTC. Translated, it gives CASSVPGQGLGEQYF.

The chain combines TRBV5-1 with TRBJ2-3, with unresolved D. Trimming took off 4 bases at V and 0 bases at J, with 6 bases between the two ends. CDR1 and CDR2 (germline): SGHRS, YFSETQ. The CDR3 covers 13 residues. The CDR3 here is CASSATSTDTQYF. The CDR3 nucleotides read TGCGCCAGCAGCGCAACGAGCACAGATACGCAGTATTTT.

The chain employs TRBV5-8 and TRBJ2-5, with D perhaps TRBD2 (6 bases). The CDR3 loop spans 13 amino acids. Germline CDR1 is SGHTS and CDR2 is YDEGEE. Trimming took 2 bases from V and 9 from J, leaving 14 bases between them. The CDR3 sequence is CASSLSGVRAQYF. The DNA for the CDR3 is TGTGCCAGCAGCTTATCGGGGGTGAGGGCCCAGTACTTC.

This sequence joins TRBV7-2 and TRBJ2-3, with 9 nucleotides matching TRBD1. Germline V lookup: CDR1 SGHTA, CDR2 FQGNSA. The CDR3 loop spans 17 amino acids. J gave up 1 base and V 8 bases, and 13 bases lay outside the gene matches. CDR3 region: CASGYKRTGAGTDTQYF. CDR3 nucleotide sequence: TGTGCCAGCGGTTATAAAAGGACAGGGGCCGGCACAGATACGCAGTATTTT.

The genes are TRBV15 and TRBJ2-3; D unresolved. The CDR3 is 12 amino acids. V gave up 4 bases and J gave up 6 bases, with 8 bases separating them. In germline, CDR1 is LNHNV, CDR2 YYDKDF (reference sequence). This CDR3 is CATSTRTDTQYF. Written as DNA, the CDR3 is TGTGCCACCAGCACACGTACCGATACGCAGTATTTT.

V and J are TRBV21-1 and TRBJ2-7; the table's TRBD2 call for D was not verified on the DNA. TRBV21-1 is noted as a pseudogene. The CDR3 is 12 residues long. CDR3 in amino acids: CASSTGGYEQYV. CDR3 bases: TGTGCCAGCAGCACCGGGGGGTACGAGCAGTACGTC.

The chain carries TRBV19 and TRBJ1-2; unclear D gene. Per germline, CDR1 LNHDA and CDR2 SQIVND (reference sequence). The germline V and J ends were trimmed by 8 bases and 1 base, with 14 bases remaining between them. This CDR3 has 14 amino acids. CDR3 residues: CASQIQKGNYGYTF. The CDR3 DNA reads TGTGCCAGTCAAATACAGAAGGGTAACTATGGCTACACCTTC. The variable domain in full, completed from reference TRBV19 and TRBJ1-2, reads DGGITQSPKYLFRKEGQNVTLSCEQNLNHDAMYWYRQDPGQGLRLIYYSQIVNDFQKGDIAEGYSVSREKKESFPLTVTSAQKNPTAFYLCASQIQKGNYGYTFGSGTRLTVV.

There are a few counts of this clone. The gene calls are TRBV6-5 and TRBJ1-4; 7 bases map to TRBD1. J gave up 4 bases and V 11 bases, and 7 bases lay outside the gene matches. Germline V gene lookup returns CDR1 MNHEY and CDR2 SVGAGI. The CDR3 runs 13 residues. CDR3 nucleotide sequence: TGTGCCGTAAAGACAGGGCATAATGAAAAACTGTTTTTT. Its translation is CAVKTGHNEKLFF.